The 18 T cell receptor beta chains listed next were all sequenced from one sample in a study of T-cell memory formation after mild COVID-19. Using its own MiXCR run on the 5' RACE reads, TCRdb lists one record per CDR3 protein. There are hundreds of thousands of distinct CDR3 sequences in the sample; over 15% occur only once, and approximately 12% lies in the top ten. Sequencing was carried out using PBMCs or a T cell subset sorted from them (not recorded which). The receptors were gathered from an adult woman who had mild COVID-19 (a few samples of this study predate the infection). Cell type and time point are not known.

This clonotype was recorded a few times. The chain has TRBV14 and TRBJ1-4; 7 bases are a match to TRBD1. Losses at the gene ends were 6 bases for V and 10 bases for J; bases not matched to a gene: 11. Per germline, CDR1 SGHDN and CDR2 FVKESK. This CDR3 region has 14 residues. For the CDR3, the DNA is TGTGCCAGCAGTCGACAGGGCGTTTCGAGAAAACTGTTTTTT. This codes for CASSRQGVSRKLFF.

This clonotype was found a few times. The genes are TRBV19 and TRBJ2-7; 9 nucleotides agree with TRBD1. From germline, CDR1 is LNHDA and CDR2 SQIVND (reference sequence). CDR3 length equals 15 residues. The V gene end was trimmed by 6 bases and the J gene end by 3 bases; junction bases not matched to a gene: 9. Here the CDR3 reads CASSLGQGFGYEQYF. The CDR3 nucleotides read TGTGCCAGTAGCCTCGGACAGGGGTTTGGCTACGAGCAGTACTTC.

The chain recombines TRBV6-1 with TRBJ1-1; 7 bases match TRBD1. The trim removed 2 bases at V and 4 bases at J, leaving 7 bases unmatched. The V gene's germline CDR1 is MNHNS and CDR2 SASEGT. This CDR3 is built from 15 residues. The CDR3 DNA reads TGTGCCAGCAGTGAAACAGGGGAAGCGAGCACTGAAGCTTTCTTT. Translated: CASSETGEASTEAFF.

The V call is TRBV10-3, the J call TRBJ1-1, with D perhaps TRBD1 (6 bases). V lost 2 bases and J 2 bases, leaving 12 bases between the germline ends. The CDR3 has 15 residues. The germline gives CDR1 ENHRY, CDR2 SYGVKD. The CDR3 bases are TGTGCCATCAGTGAGAGACGGGACATAAACACTGAAGCTTTCTTT. It encodes CAISERRDINTEAFF.

The chain carries TRBV12-3 or TRBV12-4 and TRBJ1-3, with unresolved D. Trimming shortened V by 6 bases and J by 2 bases, and 11 bases separated the two germline ends. The CDR3 is made up of 14 amino acids. The CDR3 region is CASRQASAGNTIYF. The CDR3 nucleotides are TGTGCCAGCAGGCAGGCTTCGGCTGGAAACACCATATATTTT.

This clonotype was seen more than once but under ten times. V is TRBV10-3 and J is TRBJ2-1, with a weak D call TRBD2 (5 bases). CDR1 and CDR2 (germline): ENHRY, SYGVKD. There are 14 residues in the CDR3. V lost 5 bases and J lost 1, with 9 bases in between. The CDR3 is CAISSDSSYNEQFF. DNA for the CDR3: TGTGCCATCAGTTCGGACTCGTCCTACAATGAGCAGTTCTTC.

This clonotype showed up just a few times. The rearrangement links TRBV7-3 to TRBJ1-1; the D gene is possibly TRBD1 (6 bases). From germline, CDR1 is SGHTA and CDR2 FQGTGA. The V gene lost 7 bases and the J gene lost 1 base, with 25 bases spanning the gap. This CDR3 spans 18 amino acids. The CDR3 loop reads CASTPKTGTRGKNTEAFF. CDR3 nucleotide sequence: TGTGCCAGCACCCCTAAGACCGGGACAAGGGGAAAGAACACTGAAGCTTTCTTT.

This clonotype was seen ten or more times. This chain connects TRBV30 to TRBJ2-3; D gene ambiguous. The CDR3 consists of 13 residues. Trimming shortened V by 1 base and J by 6 bases, and 11 bases separated the two germline ends. The germline gives CDR1 GTSNPN, CDR2 SVGIG (reference sequence). Here the CDR3 reads CAWSGQAPDTQYF. The DNA of the CDR3 is TGTGCCTGGAGTGGTCAGGCTCCCGATACGCAGTATTTT.

The V call is TRBV20-1, the J call TRBJ1-1; D is uncertain. V was pared by 0 bases and J by 2 bases, with 13 bases between. Per germline, CDR1 DFQATT and CDR2 SNEGSKA (reference sequence). This CDR3 is 15 amino acids long. As DNA, the CDR3 is TGCAGTGCTAGAGATCACGGAGGGATAAACACTGAAGCTTTCTTT. It yields the protein CSARDHGGINTEAFF.

The chain has TRBV15 and TRBJ2-1, with 7 bases matching TRBD2. CDR1 and CDR2 from the germline V gene are LNHNV and YYDKDF (reference sequence). The V gene end was trimmed by 0 bases and the J gene end by 3 bases; junction bases not matched to a gene: 2. This CDR3 contains 15 residues. The CDR3 DNA reads TGTGCCACCAGCAGAGAACTAGCGAGCTACAATGAGCAGTTCTTC. Amino acids: CATSRELASYNEQFF. The full variable domain, rest sourced from reference TRBV15 and TRBJ2-1, is DAMVIQNPRYQVTQFGKPVTLSCSQTLNHNVMYWYQQKSSQAPKLLFHYYDKDFNNEADTPDNFQSRRPNTSFCFLDIRSPGLGDTAMYLCATSRELASYNEQFFGPGTRLTVL.

This clonotype has ten or more counts. The genes are TRBV7-9 and TRBJ2-7; D not certain. The CDR3 spans 12 residues. Germline lookup yields CDR1 SEHNR and CDR2 FQNEAQ (reference sequence). Deletions cut 3 bases from V and 3 bases from J, with 6 bases between. This chain's CDR3 is CASSFSFYEQYF. The DNA for the CDR3 is TGTGCCAGCAGCTTCTCATTCTACGAGCAGTACTTC.

This clonotype was picked up many times. CDR3 sequence: CASSPRLGQGAGNTEAFF. The CDR3 region has the DNA TGTGCCAGCAGTCCAAGGTTGGGTCAGGGGGCCGGGAACACTGAAGCTTTCTTT. This rearrangement joins TRBV7-9 to TRBJ1-1; TRBD1 matches 8 bases. This CDR3 region has 18 residues. Germline V gene sequence: CDR1 SEHNR, CDR2 FQNEAQ (reference sequence). The ends lost 6 bases at V and 1 base at J; junction bases unmatched: 16. The full variable domain, rest sourced from reference TRBV7-9 and TRBJ1-1, is DTGVSQNPRHKITKRGQNVTFRCDPISEHNRLYWYRQTLGQGPEFLTYFQNEAQLEKSRLLSDRFSAERPKGSFSTLEIQRTEQGDSAMYLCASSPRLGQGAGNTEAFFGQGTRLTVV.

This clonotype showed up just a few times. This chain connects TRBV19 to TRBJ2-3, with 10 bases aligning to TRBD1. The CDR3 length is 16 residues. The ends lost 5 bases at V and 3 bases at J; junction bases unmatched: 8. Germline V gives CDR1 LNHDA, CDR2 SQIVND (reference sequence). This chain's CDR3 is CASSLTGGTWTDTQYF. CDR3 bases: TGTGCCAGTAGTCTGACAGGGGGCACTTGGACAGATACGCAGTATTTT. The variable domain in full, completed from reference TRBV19 and TRBJ2-3, reads DGGITQSPKYLFRKEGQNVTLSCEQNLNHDAMYWYRQDPGQGLRLIYYSQIVNDFQKGDIAEGYSVSREKKESFPLTVTSAQKNPTAFYLCASSLTGGTWTDTQYFGPGTRLTVL.

This clonotype was detected ten times or more. The rearrangement uses TRBV6-5 and TRBJ2-1; D is possibly TRBD2 (5 bases). Germline loops: CDR1 MNHEY, CDR2 SVGAGI. The CDR3 totals 15 residues. V lost 2 bases and J lost 2, with 10 bases in between. This CDR3 is CASSYGRVPYNEQFF. In nucleotides, the CDR3 is TGTGCCAGCAGTTACGGGCGGGTGCCCTACAATGAGCAGTTCTTC.

Comments on this clonotype: Germline and junction disagree at one end, which may indicate a read error. The chain is built from TRBV19 and TRBJ2-1; 11 bases are a match to TRBD2. CDR1 and CDR2 (germline): LNHDA, SQIVND (reference sequence). The CDR3 spans 15 residues. The CDR3 loop reads CASSTTSGSYRAGVF. In DNA, the CDR3 is TGTGCCAGTAGTACAACTAGCGGGAGTTATCGGGCGGGGGTCTTC.

Only a few counts were recorded for this clonotype. The chain has TRBV7-9 and TRBJ2-1; D is unclear. CDR1 is SEHNR, CDR2 FQNEAQ, per germline (reference sequence). This CDR3 contains 16 residues. The V and J ends lost 1 base and 2 bases respectively, with 12 bases between them. The CDR3 loop reads CASSLGIQLAYNEQFF. The CDR3 nucleotides are TGTGCCAGCAGCTTAGGGATCCAACTGGCCTACAATGAGCAGTTCTTC.

This clonotype was detected ten times or more. The rearrangement links TRBV9 to TRBJ2-5, with 9 bases that match TRBD2. CDR3 length: 16 amino acids. CDR1 SGDLS and CDR2 YYNGEE come from the germline V gene. The V gene end was trimmed by 0 bases and the J gene end by 5 bases; junction bases not matched to a gene: 8. CDR3 DNA sequence: TGTGCCAGCAGCGTAGAGCCTAGCGGGATTTCGGAGACCCAGTACTTC. It encodes CASSVEPSGISETQYF.

The chain joins TRBV5-1 to TRBJ2-1; 10 positions match TRBD2. Trimming took 6 bases from V and 1 from J; bases not matched to a gene: 10. CDR3 length: 17 amino acids. Germline V lookup: CDR1 SGHRS, CDR2 YFSETQ. CDR3 in amino acids: CASKPGLAGVSYNEQFF. The CDR3 DNA sequence: TGCGCCAGCAAGCCCGGGCTAGCGGGAGTATCCTACAATGAGCAGTTCTTC.